The clone carrying this T cell receptor beta chain has more than one count but fewer than ten. This sample stems from a study of human T cells and chemical hapten exposure. This CDR3 spans 11 amino acids. The V gene lost 3 bases and the J gene lost 8 bases, with 4 bases spanning the gap. Per the germline V gene, CDR1 is LGHDT and CDR2 is YNNKEL (reference sequence). TCRdb re-called the RACE reads with MiXCR, one entry per CDR3 protein. The sample lists fewer than 55,000 distinct CDR3 sequences, approximately 9.9% occurring once. Time point defined: patch test 3, about 24 weeks after DPC sensitization. The treatment was: therapeutic diphenylcyclopropenone sensitization with weekly scalp DPC.

The sequence was obtained from a middle-aged woman with alopecia areata. Some clones in this sample may be carry-over from other donors' samples. V usage is TRBV3-1 and J usage is TRBJ2-2; the D is unclear. The material was whole blood, obtained in connection with sensitization to the hapten diphenylcyclopropenone (DPC). The CDR3 DNA reads as TGTGCCAGCAGCCATAGTGGGGAGCTGTTTTTT. Encoded protein: CASSHSGELFF.